One sample yielded the 24 T cell receptor beta chains listed below, sequenced in a study of T cell repertoires in cytomegalovirus infection. TCRdb processed the reads anew with MiXCR; each CDR3 protein has one entry. Of fewer than 900,000 distinct CDR3 sequences listed, just under 30% were seen once; the top ten hold about an eighth. Antigen specificity for these receptors is unknown. This specimen was cultured CD8+ T cells from PBMCs, taken from culture after CMV antigen stimulation. These receptors all stem from a human donor in good health (CMV status not recorded). Some clones in this sample may be carry-over from other donors' samples.

The chain is built from TRBV13 and TRBJ2-1, with TRBD2 matching 7 bases. The CDR3 contains 16 residues. J was trimmed by 0 bases and V by 8 bases; bases with no gene match: 10. Per germline, CDR1 PRHDT and CDR2 FYEKMQ (reference sequence). The CDR3 sequence is CASGSRAGPSYNEQFF. The CDR3 nucleotides are TGTGCCAGCGGGAGTCGAGCGGGGCCCTCCTACAATGAGCAGTTCTTC. The full variable domain, in which reference TRBV13 and TRBJ2-1 provide the parts outside the CDR3, is AAGVIQSPRHLIKEKRETATLKCYPIPRHDTVYWYQQGPGQDPQFLISFYEKMQSDKGSIPDRFSAQQFSDYHSELNMSSLELGDSALYFCASGSRAGPSYNEQFFGPGTRLTVL.

This clonotype was recorded a few times. The chain has TRBV11-3 and TRBJ2-5; D uncertain. The CDR3 consists of 13 residues. In germline, CDR1 is SGHNT, CDR2 YENEEA. Trimming removed 3 bases at V and 2 bases at J, with 7 bases between. The CDR3 region has the DNA TGTGCCAGCAGCTTTTTCGTACAAGAGACCCAGTACTTC. This gives the protein CASSFFVQETQYF. Combining the CDR3 with reference TRBV11-3 and TRBJ2-5 gives the whole variable domain EAGVVQSPRYKIIEKKQPVAFWCNPISGHNTLYWYLQNLGQGPELLIRYENEEAVDDSQLPKDRFSAERLKGVDSTLKIQPAELGDSAVYLCASSFFVQETQYFGPGTRLLVL.

This clonotype was observed a single time. The J gene is TRBJ2-3, the V gene TRBV2; D gene ambiguous. This CDR3 spans 13 amino acids. In germline, CDR1 is SNHLY, CDR2 FYNNEI. V was cut by 3 bases and J by 0 bases, with 4 bases left in between. CDR3 DNA sequence: TGTGCCAGCAGTGATTTGAGCACAGATACGCAGTATTTT. It specifies CASSDLSTDTQYF.

This clonotype was seen repeatedly, ten times or more. This chain uses TRBV6-2 or TRBV6-3 with TRBJ2-1, with D uncertain. V was clipped by 2 bases and J by 3 bases, with 5 bases between them. This CDR3 spans 13 amino acids. CDR1 MNHEY and CDR2 SVGEGT come from the germline V gene. CDR3 amino acids: CASSYGDYNEQFF. The CDR3 coding sequence is TGTGCCAGCAGTTACGGGGACTACAATGAGCAGTTCTTC.

The gene calls are TRBV3-1 and TRBJ2-2; D perhaps matches TRBD2 (6 bases). Germline CDR1 reads LGHDT; CDR2 reads YNNKEL (reference sequence). V was shortened by 8 bases and J by 2 bases, with 18 bases between the two germline ends. This CDR3 region has 16 residues. The DNA for the CDR3 is TGTGCCAGCCCCGACTCTGGGGACTTTAACACCGGGGAGCTGTTTTTT. Its translation is CASPDSGDFNTGELFF.

This clonotype appeared a few times. The chain employs TRBV6-5 and TRBJ2-5, with 11 bases identical to TRBD2. CDR1 MNHEY and CDR2 SVGAGI come from the germline V gene. The CDR3 length is 17 residues. Unmatched junction bases numbered 9, after V lost 3 bases and J lost 3 bases. The CDR3 loop reads CASSYEASGGPEETQYF. DNA for the CDR3: TGTGCCAGCAGTTATGAGGCTAGCGGGGGGCCTGAAGAGACCCAGTACTTC.

This clonotype was counted many times. CDR3 sequence: CASSFEGADEQYV. The CDR3 DNA sequence: TGTGCCAGCAGCTTCGAGGGCGCGGACGAGCAGTACGTC. The chain combines TRBV7-9 with TRBJ2-7; the D gene is possibly TRBD2 (5 bases). From germline, CDR1 is SEHNR and CDR2 FQNEAQ (reference sequence). V lost 3 bases and J 5 bases, leaving 11 bases between the germline ends. The CDR3 has 13 residues.

This clonotype was seen a few times. The chain uses TRBV27 and TRBJ1-2; D might be TRBD1 (6 bases). This CDR3 contains 15 residues. V lost 3 bases and J 3 bases, leaving 14 bases between the germline ends. CDR1 is MNHEY and CDR2 is SMNVEV in the germline V gene (reference sequence). The CDR3 reads CASSFRWGGHYGYTF. The CDR3 nucleotides are TGTGCCAGCAGTTTTCGGTGGGGGGGCCACTATGGCTACACCTTC.

In DNA form, the CDR3 reads TGTGCCAGTACTTGGGGGACAAAGAATTCACCCCTCCACTTT. As protein: CASTWGTKNSPLHF. The V call is TRBV19, the J call TRBJ1-6; possible D gene TRBD1, 6 bases. CDR1 LNHDA and CDR2 SQIVND come from the germline V gene (reference sequence). CDR3 length: 14 amino acids. The V and J ends lost 7 bases and 7 bases respectively, with 14 bases between them. Complete variable domain (other parts from reference TRBV19 and TRBJ1-6): DGGITQSPKYLFRKEGQNVTLSCEQNLNHDAMYWYRQDPGQGLRLIYYSQIVNDFQKGDIAEGYSVSREKKESFPLTVTSAQKNPTAFYLCASTWGTKNSPLHFGNGTRLTVT.

This clonotype was seen more than once but under ten times. This chain uses TRBV6-6 with TRBJ2-5; 7 bases align to TRBD2. Germline V lookup: CDR1 MNHNY, CDR2 SVGAGI (reference sequence). The trim removed 0 bases at V and 4 bases at J, leaving 5 bases unmatched. This CDR3 has 15 amino acids. The CDR3, as DNA: TGTGCCAGCAGTTACTCGGGGAGGGAGGGAGAGACCCAGTACTTC. Its translation: CASSYSGREGETQYF.

This clonotype has a handful of counts. The V and J genes are TRBV10-3 and TRBJ2-4; D is possibly TRBD1 or TRBD2 (5 bases each). The germline V gene encodes CDR1 ENHRY and CDR2 SYGVKD. The CDR3 is 13 residues long. Trimming stripped 6 bases from V and 5 bases from J, with 11 bases between. CDR3 sequence reads: CAISAGAENIQYF. The CDR3 nucleotides read TGTGCCATCAGCGCCGGGGCAGAAAACATTCAGTACTTC.

This clonotype has only a few counts. The chain employs TRBV9 and TRBJ2-5, with TRBD2 as a possible D gene (5 bases). Trimming pared 0 bases from V and 0 bases from J, leaving 15 bases between. The CDR3 contains 17 residues. Germline-derived CDR1 and CDR2 are SGDLS and YYNGEE. CDR3 sequence (DNA): TGTGCCAGCAGCGTAGTTGGTAGCACGGACTACCAAGAGACCCAGTACTTC. Protein product: CASSVVGSTDYQETQYF.

This clonotype was detected only a few times. V gene TRBV11-2 combines with J gene TRBJ2-7; possibly TRBD1 for D (6 bases). Germline V gene lookup returns CDR1 SGHAT and CDR2 FQNNGV. Trimming left V 5 bases short and J 2 bases short, with 16 bases between. CDR3 length equals 15 residues. The CDR3 protein is CASSPTGRSPYEQYF. CDR3 nucleotides: TGTGCCAGCAGCCCAACAGGGCGGAGTCCCTACGAGCAGTACTTC.

This clonotype appeared a single time. The rearrangement joins TRBV27 to TRBJ2-7; 11 bases map to TRBD2. Trimming cost V 5 bases and J 0 bases; bases outside gene matches: 6. The length of the CDR3 is 16 residues. The germline V gene encodes CDR1 MNHEY and CDR2 SMNVEV (reference sequence). CDR3 amino acids: CASSQLAGGPSYEQYF. The CDR3 DNA reads as TGTGCCAGCAGTCAGCTAGCGGGGGGTCCCTCCTACGAGCAGTACTTC.

This clonotype showed up just a few times. The gene calls are TRBV7-8 and TRBJ2-5; a weak D match, TRBD1 (6 bases). Trimming removed 0 bases at V and 5 bases at J, with 10 bases between. Per the germline V gene, CDR1 is SGHVS and CDR2 is FQNEAQ. CDR3 length: 14 residues. CDR3 sequence: CASSLAGARETQYF. The CDR3 coding sequence is TGTGCCAGCAGCTTAGCGGGGGCGCGGGAGACCCAGTACTTC.

In this sample, this clonotype turned up a few times. V usage is TRBV7-6 and J usage is TRBJ2-1; 9 nucleotides match TRBD1. This CDR3 is 16 amino acids long. CDR1 and CDR2 (germline): SGHVS, FNYEAQ. The ends lost 0 bases at V and 8 bases at J; junction bases unmatched: 8. In DNA form, the CDR3 reads TGTGCCAGCAGCTTAGCTCCCCAGGGACAGGGACATGAGCAGTTCTTC. Protein product: CASSLAPQGQGHEQFF.

In this sample, this clonotype turned up a few times. The CDR3 protein is CASSYSLDSAVSGANVLTF. CDR3 nucleotide sequence: TGTGCCAGCAGTTACTCGTTGGACTCCGCTGTTTCTGGGGCCAACGTCCTGACTTTC. V gene TRBV6-5 combines with J gene TRBJ2-6; maybe TRBD2 (5 bases). CDR1 is MNHEY and CDR2 is SVGAGI in the germline V gene. The CDR3 length is 19 residues. V was trimmed by 0 bases and J by 1 base, leaving 16 bases between them.

CDR3 DNA sequence: TGCGCCAGCAGCCAAGAAAAGCGGCCTGAGCAGTTCTTC. Protein: CASSQEKRPEQFF. The chain employs TRBV4-1 and TRBJ2-1; TRBD2 is a possible D gene (5 bases). This CDR3 comprises 13 residues. Trimming took 0 bases from V and 9 from J, leaving 9 bases between them. Germline CDR1 MGHRA, CDR2 YSYEKL.

The chain joins TRBV7-8 to TRBJ1-1; D is unresolved. There are 12 residues in the CDR3. Germline V CDR1 and CDR2: SGHVS, FQNEAQ. The V gene lost 5 bases and the J gene lost 11 bases, with 15 bases spanning the gap. The CDR3: CASSPGRTGAFF. CDR3 DNA: TGTGCCAGCAGCCCCGGGAGAACGGGGGCTTTCTTT. Full variable domain (rest looked up from reference TRBV7-8 and TRBJ1-1): GAGVSQSPRYKVAKRGQDVALRCDPISGHVSLFWYQQALGQGPEFLTYFQNEAQLDKSGLPSDRFFAERPEGSVSTLKIQRTQQEDSAVYLCASSPGRTGAFFGQGTRLTVV.

This clonotype showed up just once. The chain carries TRBV5-8 and TRBJ1-2, with 7 bases aligning to TRBD1. V dropped 4 bases and J dropped 5; count of bases not matched to a gene: 11. The CDR3 extends over 15 amino acids. Germline-derived CDR1 and CDR2 are SGHTS and YDEGEE. Written as DNA, the CDR3 is TGTGCCAGCAGCCTTGGGACAGAGCTCCCATATGGCTACACCTTC. Its protein is CASSLGTELPYGYTF.

The chain has TRBV6-5 and TRBJ2-7; 12 bases are shared with TRBD2. After removal of 6 bases from V and 2 bases from J, the junction contained 8 bases not matched to a gene. Germline CDR1 reads MNHEY; CDR2 reads SVGAGI. The CDR3 contains 16 residues. The CDR3 is CASRKPLAGGTYEQYF. The DNA for the CDR3 is TGTGCCAGCAGAAAACCACTAGCGGGGGGAACCTACGAGCAGTACTTC.

The V and J genes are TRBV7-9 and TRBJ2-1, with 8 bases fitting TRBD2. The CDR3 sequence is 15 residues long. Trimming at V came to 5 bases and at J to 9 bases, leaving 12 bases not matched to a gene. The V gene's germline CDR1 is SEHNR and CDR2 FQNEAQ (reference sequence). The CDR3 DNA follows: TGTGCCAGCAGCCCCGGGGCGGGGGGCCGGGTTGAGCAGTTCTTC. Translated, it gives CASSPGAGGRVEQFF.

The rearrangement joins TRBV15 to TRBJ2-1, with 9 bases identical to TRBD2. The CDR3 is 17 amino acids. The V gene's germline CDR1 is LNHNV and CDR2 YYDKDF (reference sequence). V was pared by 1 base and J by 2 bases, with 6 bases of the junction left unmatched. The CDR3 bases are TGTGCCACCAGCAGAGTCCCTGAGCGGGGGGCCTACAATGAGCAGTTCTTC. The encoded protein is CATSRVPERGAYNEQFF.

This clonotype was observed a few times. V and J are TRBV5-6 and TRBJ2-1, with D perhaps being TRBD1 or TRBD2 (5 bases each). Per germline, CDR1 SGHDT and CDR2 YYEEEE. This CDR3 contains 14 residues. Trimming stripped 3 bases from V and 8 bases from J, with 15 bases between. The CDR3 sequence is CASSWGRPRHEQFF. The CDR3 nucleotides are TGTGCCAGCAGCTGGGGACGCCCTCGGCATGAGCAGTTCTTC.